The 16 T cell receptor beta chains in this list originate from one sample, sequenced in a study of tumor and adjacent non-tumor tissue in lung cancer (dated by TCRdb to 2016 to 2018). Bulk unsorted tissue served as the source for RNA extraction, and RNA quality was assessed using a NanoDrop ND-1000 and an Agilent 2100. Distant non-tumor tissue taken more than 3 cm from the tumor edge was used as the normal lung sample. The receptor library was made with multiplex PCR. Instrument on record: Illumina HiSeq 2500. TCRbeta libraries were constructed through three rounds of nested PCR with primers (Table S4) according to protocols adapted from ARM-PCR. In-frame beta chains were kept once TCRdb had trimmed the public reads at Q25 with fastp and called clones with MiXCR. Rows matching on CDR3 protein sequence are summarized as one entry with the most common DNA and genes. Recorded for this sample are 70,000 to 90,000 distinct CDR3 sequences; approximately 80% of them occurred a single time. The leading ten clones occupy 50% to 65% of the sample.

Sequenced input: distant non-tumor lung tissue. The receptors derive from a man aged 55 to 69 with non-small cell lung cancer.

To note about this clonotype: A read error may produce the germline difference seen at one junction end. The gene calls are TRBV4-2 and TRBJ2-6, with D perhaps TRBD1 (5 bases). The CDR3 is 16 amino acids. CDR1 and CDR2 (germline): LGHNA, YNFKEQ. In nucleotides, the CDR3 is TGTGCCGGCAGCCAAGAGTTGAGTTATGGGGCCAACGTACTGACTTTC. Translation: CAGSQELSYGANVLTF.

This clonotype has just a few counts. V and J are TRBV28 and TRBJ1-4; weak D call: TRBD1 (5 bases). In germline, CDR1 is MDHEN, CDR2 SYDVKM. The germline V and J ends were trimmed by 3 bases and 8 bases, with 13 bases remaining between them. The CDR3 is 14 amino acids. The CDR3 reads CASSFPQGYEKLFF. The CDR3, as DNA: TGTGCCAGCAGTTTCCCCCAGGGTTACGAAAAACTGTTTTTT.

The chain has TRBV11-2 and TRBJ2-5, with a weak D call TRBD2 (7 bases). The ends were cut back, 4 bases at V and 5 bases at J, with 20 bases in the middle. CDR1 and CDR2 from the germline V gene are SGHAT and FQNNGV. The CDR3 contains 16 residues. The CDR3 nucleotides read TGTGCCAGCAGCTCCACAAAGGGGGGGCCAGTGGAGACCCAGTACTTC. The encoded protein is CASSSTKGGPVETQYF.

In regard to this clonotype: As the CDR3 is not closed by the conserved phenylalanine or tryptophan, this likely results from a read error. This chain uses TRBV6-6 with TRBJ2-7; D is perhaps TRBD2 (6 bases). Germline assignment: CDR1 MNHNY and CDR2 SVGAGI (reference sequence). CDR3 length: 14 amino acids. CDR3 residues: CVSSPSERNYEQYS. In DNA, the CDR3 is TGTGTCAGTAGCCCTAGCGAGAGAAACTACGAGCAGTACTCC.

Comment on this clonotype: A much larger clone differs by one base, so this may be a read error. This chain connects TRBV7-2 to TRBJ2-7, with unresolved D. V was shortened by 0 bases and J by 4 bases, with 13 bases between the two germline ends. This CDR3 is built from 15 residues. Germline lookup yields CDR1 SGHTA and CDR2 FQGNSA. Written as DNA, the CDR3 is TGTGCCAGCAGCTTAGCGATCGGGTGGGCTTACGAGCAGTACTTC. Its protein is CASSLAIGWAYEQYF.

Note on this clonotype: A read error may explain this, as a much larger clone is one base away. The chain combines TRBV30 with TRBJ2-3, with 10 bases aligning to TRBD2. The germline V gene has CDR1 GTSNPN and CDR2 SVGIG (reference sequence). There are 15 residues in the CDR3. CDR3 coding DNA: TGTGCCTCGATATTAGCGGGGGGCTCGCCAGATACGCAGTGTTTT. This encodes CASILAGGSPDTQCF. The whole variable domain, filled in from reference TRBV30 and TRBJ2-3, reads SQTIHQWPATLVQPVGSPLSLECTVEGTSNPNLYWYRQAAGRGLQLLFYSVGIGQISSEVPQNLSASRPQDRQFILSSKKLLLSDSGFYLCASILAGGSPDTQCFGPGTRLTVL.

This clonotype has only a few counts. One junction end does not reproduce the germline sequence, and a read error may be involved. The V call is TRBV14, the J call TRBJ1-1; D might be TRBD1 (6 bases). CDR1 and CDR2 from the germline V gene are SGHDN and FVKESK. The length of the CDR3 is 15 residues. In DNA form, the CDR3 reads TGTGCCAGCAGTCAAGTAAGGGGGTCTGGCACTGAAGCTTTCTTT. Translating it yields CASSQVRGSGTEAFF.

In the case of this clonotype: The junction and the germline gene differ at one end; a read error may be behind it. V gene TRBV6-1 combines with J gene TRBJ2-3; the match to TRBD2 covers 8 bases. Germline assignment: CDR1 MNHNS and CDR2 SASEGT. The length of the CDR3 is 16 residues. CDR3 residues: CVSSAGLASSTYTQYF. Here the CDR3 DNA reads TGTGTCAGCAGTGCCGGACTAGCCTCTAGCACATATACGCAGTATTTT.

V and J are TRBV11-2 and TRBJ2-1, with D tentatively TRBD1 or TRBD2 (5 bases each). The CDR3 is 14 residues long. In germline, CDR1 is SGHAT, CDR2 FQNNGV. Trimming stripped 1 base from V and 13 bases from J, with 17 bases between. CDR3 loop: CASSLAREGETQFF. CDR3 DNA sequence: TGTGCCAGCAGCTTAGCCAGGGAAGGGGAGACCCAGTTCTTC.

Regarding this clonotype: The CDR3 end shows no conserved phenylalanine or tryptophan, and so a read error is likely. V usage is TRBV4-3 and J usage is TRBJ2-2, with D unresolved. Per the germline V gene, CDR1 is LGHNA and CDR2 is YSLEER. This CDR3 is 16 amino acids long. The CDR3 sequence: CASSHSAGEMAGELFS. As DNA, the CDR3 is TGCGCCAGTAGCCATTCAGCTGGAGAAATGGCCGGGGAGCTGTTTTCT.

CDR3 coding DNA: TGTGCCTGGAGTGTACGTACCGGGGTGAACAATCAGCCCCAGTATTTT. Residues: CAWSVRTGVNNQPQYF. The genes are TRBV30 and TRBJ1-5, with D possibly TRBD2 on 5 matching bases. The DNA end is more similar to TRBJ2-3, so the J call may be wrong. Germline V gives CDR1 GTSNPN, CDR2 SVGIG (reference sequence). There are 16 residues in the CDR3.

Worth noting for this clonotype: An end of the junction differs from the germline gene, which may be a read error. The V gene is TRBV11-2, the J gene TRBJ1-4; TRBD1 aligns across 10 bases. Germline V CDR1 and CDR2: SGHAT, FQNNGV. The CDR3 is 16 residues long. CDR3 nucleotides: TGTGCCAGCAGCCAGGGACAGGGGTTCTATTTTGAAAAACTGCTTTTT. Amino acids: CASSQGQGFYFEKLLF.

Note on this clonotype: The junction and the germline gene differ at one end; a read error may be behind it. This chain uses TRBV10-2 with TRBJ2-7, with D perhaps matching TRBD1 (6 bases). The CDR3 runs to 16 residues. Germline V CDR1 and CDR2: WSHSY, SAAADI. The chain's CDR3 is CASSFAGTGNRYEKYF. As DNA, the CDR3 is TGCGCCAGCAGTTTCGCCGGAACAGGGAATAGGTACGAGAAGTACTTC.

Details on this clonotype: This sequence may be a read error, since a much larger clone differs from it by one base. CDR3 sequence reads: CAWFHGGFPRDVKGGYTF. CDR3 coding DNA: TGTGCCTGGTTCCATGGGGGGTTCCCTCGTGATGTGAAAGGTGGCTACACCTTC. The chain is built from TRBV30 and TRBJ1-2, with D perhaps TRBD1 (5 bases). The germline CDR1 and CDR2 sequences are GTSNPN and SVGIG (reference sequence). The germline V and J ends were trimmed by 5 bases and 7 bases, with 32 bases remaining between them. The CDR3 runs to 18 residues.

In the case of this clonotype: Germline and junction disagree at one end, which may indicate a read error. V is TRBV6-5 and J is TRBJ2-3, with D hard to call. The length of the CDR3 is 12 residues. Germline V lookup: CDR1 MNHEY, CDR2 SVGAGI. The CDR3 loop reads CANSAGSDTQYF. DNA for the CDR3: TGTGCCAACAGTGCAGGCTCAGATACGCAGTATTTT.

This clonotype was observed many times. V gene TRBV6-2 or TRBV6-3 combines with J gene TRBJ2-7, with D maybe TRBD2 (6 bases). The germline V gene has CDR1 MNHEY and CDR2 SVGEGT. Trimming cost V 4 bases and J 3 bases, with 13 bases left between them. The length of the CDR3 is 14 residues. The CDR3: CASSFAGRYYEQYF. CDR3 DNA: TGTGCCAGCAGTTTTGCGGGGAGGTACTACGAGCAGTACTTC.